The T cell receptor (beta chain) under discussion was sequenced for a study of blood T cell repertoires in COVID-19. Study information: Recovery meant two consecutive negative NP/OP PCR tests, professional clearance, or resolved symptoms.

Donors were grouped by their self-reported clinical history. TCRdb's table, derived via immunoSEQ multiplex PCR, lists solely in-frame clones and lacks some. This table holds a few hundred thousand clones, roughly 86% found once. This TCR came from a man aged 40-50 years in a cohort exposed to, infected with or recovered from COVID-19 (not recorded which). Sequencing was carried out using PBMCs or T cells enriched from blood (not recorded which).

CDR3 nucleotides: TGCGCCAGCAGCCCGTACGGACAGGGGCCCTACGAGCAGTACTTC. Its translation is CASSPYGQGPYEQYF. The chain joins TRBV4-1 to TRBJ2-7, with 9 positions matching TRBD1. Germline-derived CDR1 and CDR2 are MGHRA and YSYEKL. The CDR3 has 15 amino acids. V was pared by 4 bases and J by 2 bases, with 6 bases of the junction left unmatched.